This T cell receptor (beta chain) was sequenced for a study of CD8 T cells in ankylosing spondylitis. This clonotype has at least ten counts. Its specificity is unknown. 5'-RACE, quantitative and with molecular barcodes, yielded the TCR beta libraries. TCRdb used MiXCR to reprocess the 5' RACE reads, holding one entry per CDR3 protein. Of 700,000 to 850,000 distinct CDR3 sequences listed, 10% to 15% were seen once; the top ten hold roughly 0.51%. This CDR3 is built from 15 residues. Germline-derived CDR1 and CDR2 are ENHRY and SYGVKD. V was trimmed by 6 bases and J by 1 base, leaving 12 bases between them. Findings and limits, study-wide: Clones linked to disease, bearing a CD8+ phenotype, were relatively rare in peripheral blood. What seemed typical of ankylosing spondylitis blood was a TCR beta motif built from fewer than ten highly homologous variants.

The sequencing input was blood, either unsorted or a sorted T cell fraction (not recorded which). The TCR sequence derives from a male donor with ankylosing spondylitis. The chain couples TRBV10-3 to TRBJ2-2; a possible D gene is TRBD1 (5 bases). This CDR3 is CAIRQGDLNTGELFF. The CDR3 bases are TGTGCCATCAGACAAGGGGATCTGAACACCGGGGAGCTGTTTTTT.